The 30 T cell receptor beta chains in this list originate from one sample, sequenced in a study of blood T cell repertoires in COVID-19. The protocol was immunoSEQ multiplex PCR, while the TCRdb copy is restricted to in-frame clones and leaves out a portion. The sample yields roughly 350,000 clones, about 90% seen once. The specimen sequenced was peripheral blood. Source of these receptors: a woman aged 18-29 years who had recovered from COVID-19.

This clone was seen a handful of times. V and J are TRBV6-5 and TRBJ1-6; D unclear. The germline V gene has CDR1 MNHEY and CDR2 SVGAGI. The V end was cut by 2 bases, the J end by 6 bases, with 5 bases between. The CDR3 consists of 13 residues. This CDR3 reads CASSYDSNSPLHF. CDR3 DNA: TGTGCCAGCAGTTACGATAGTAATTCACCCCTCCACTTT.

This clone was recorded once. This chain joins TRBV25-1 and TRBJ1-1, with D tentatively TRBD1 (6 bases). Germline V gene sequence: CDR1 MGHDK, CDR2 SYGVNS. This CDR3 spans 13 amino acids. V lost 4 bases, J lost 9 bases, and 15 bases lay in between. The chain's CDR3 is CASSVNSGVKAFF. The CDR3 coding sequence is TGTGCCAGCAGTGTTAATTCAGGGGTTAAAGCTTTCTTT.

The chain joins TRBV9 to TRBJ2-2, with 7 nucleotides matching TRBD2. Germline CDR1 is SGDLS and CDR2 is YYNGEE. V dropped 4 bases and J dropped 8; count of bases not matched to a gene: 14. This CDR3 region has 16 residues. The CDR3, as DNA: TGTGCCAGCAGCTTAAGAGCGGGACCTTCGGATGGGGAGCTGTTTTTT. Protein product: CASSLRAGPSDGELFF.

DNA for the CDR3: TGTGCCTGGGCGGACAGGAAACGACCCGCGAACACCGGGGAGCTGTTTTTT. It specifies CAWADRKRPANTGELFF. The rearrangement uses TRBV30 and TRBJ2-2; the match to TRBD1 covers 7 bases. V was pared by 5 bases and J by 0 bases, with 12 bases of the junction left unmatched. CDR1 and CDR2 (germline): GTSNPN, SVGIG (reference sequence). The CDR3 totals 17 residues.

A few counts support this clone. This chain uses TRBV7-2 with TRBJ2-1; 11 nucleotides align to TRBD2. Germline V gene sequence: CDR1 SGHTA, CDR2 FQGNSA. The V segment lost 0 bases and the J segment 15 bases; nucleotides outside the gene matches: 7. This CDR3 contains 14 residues. The CDR3 is CASSLANLAGGRFF. CDR3 nucleotides: TGTGCCAGCAGCTTAGCGAACCTAGCGGGAGGAAGGTTCTTC.

This chain links TRBV11-2 with TRBJ1-6, with D uncertain. Trimming took 4 bases from V and 5 from J, leaving 9 bases between them. The germline gives CDR1 SGHAT, CDR2 FQNNGV. This CDR3 spans 14 amino acids. This chain's CDR3 is CASSSRLNNSPLHF. The DNA of the CDR3 is TGTGCCAGCAGCTCAAGACTTAATAATTCACCCCTCCACTTT.

The chain combines TRBV19 with TRBJ1-2; 8 positions match TRBD1. Germline values: CDR1 LNHDA, CDR2 SQIVND (reference sequence). The V segment lost 3 bases and the J segment 6 bases; nucleotides outside the gene matches: 6. This CDR3 has 14 residues. The CDR3 reads CASSMVTGENGYTF. CDR3 DNA sequence: TGTGCCAGTAGTATGGTGACAGGGGAAAATGGCTACACCTTC.

CDR3 region: CASRVLVSSYEQYV. As DNA, the CDR3 is TGTGCCAGCAGGGTCTTAGTTAGCTCCTACGAGCAGTACGTC. This chain connects TRBV6-5 to TRBJ2-7; D call uncertain. Per the germline V gene, CDR1 is MNHEY and CDR2 is SVGAGI. The CDR3 has 14 residues. V was pared by 6 bases and J by 0 bases, with 12 bases between.

This clone was recorded only once. V and J are TRBV2 and TRBJ1-2; 10 nucleotides line up with TRBD1. The J segment lost 3 bases and the V segment lost 10 bases, leaving 8 bases of the junction unmatched. The length of the CDR3 is 14 residues. Germline V gene lookup returns CDR1 SNHLY and CDR2 FYNNEI. In DNA form, the CDR3 reads TGTGCCACCAAAGGGGACAGGGGTGACTATGGCTACACCTTC. Its protein product is CATKGDRGDYGYTF.

The chain couples TRBV7-8 to TRBJ2-1, with D possibly TRBD1 on 6 matching bases. CDR1 and CDR2 from the germline V gene are SGHVS and FQNEAQ. Trimming shortened V by 5 bases and J by 1 base, and 12 bases separated the two germline ends. The CDR3 is 15 amino acids. DNA of the CDR3: TGTGCCAGCAGCCGGACAGTAGGATCCTACAATGAGCAGTTCTTC. This codes for CASSRTVGSYNEQFF.

This chain joins TRBV4-1 and TRBJ1-6; D not resolved. The germline V gene has CDR1 MGHRA and CDR2 YSYEKL. V lost 4 bases, J lost 7 bases, and 8 bases lay in between. The CDR3 extends over 13 amino acids. The CDR3 here is CASSRAANSPLHF. The CDR3 DNA is TGCGCCAGCAGCCGGGCAGCCAATTCACCCCTCCACTTT.

The chain is built from TRBV5-4 and TRBJ2-2; perhaps TRBD1 as D (6 bases). The germline gives CDR1 SGHNT, CDR2 YYREEE (reference sequence). With 5 bases removed from V and 5 bases from J, the gap between germline ends came to 16 bases. The length of the CDR3 is 15 residues. The CDR3 sequence: CASSHTTGPTGELFF. In DNA form, the CDR3 reads TGTGCCAGCAGTCATACCACAGGGCCTACCGGGGAGCTGTTTTTT.

This clone has just a few counts. The chain is built from TRBV11-2 and TRBJ1-4; 7 bases line up with TRBD1. The CDR3 consists of 14 residues. V dropped 4 bases and J dropped 8; count of bases not matched to a gene: 7. Per germline, CDR1 SGHAT and CDR2 FQNNGV. The DNA for the CDR3 is TGTGCCAGCAGCTCCGACAGGGTCGGAGAAAAACTGTTTTTT. This translates into CASSSDRVGEKLFF.

As for this clone: Germline is not matched at one junction end, which may reflect a read error. This chain connects TRBV7-2 to TRBJ2-1, with D uncertain. CDR3 length: 10 residues. Germline loops: CDR1 SGHTA, CDR2 FQGNSA. The chain's CDR3 is CPIPTSEQFF. DNA of the CDR3: TGCCCCATACCGACATCTGAGCAGTTCTTC.

The chain is built from TRBV11-2 and TRBJ2-7, with a weak D call TRBD2 (6 bases). V lost 5 bases, J lost 1 base, and 9 bases lay in between. Germline V gene lookup returns CDR1 SGHAT and CDR2 FQNNGV. This CDR3 is 13 amino acids long. The CDR3: CASSPGLSYEQYV. The CDR3 DNA reads TGTGCCAGCAGCCCGGGACTTTCCTACGAGCAGTACGTC.

V gene TRBV2 combines with J gene TRBJ1-6; D possibly corresponds to TRBD1 (5 bases). Trimming pared 6 bases from V and 5 bases from J, leaving 11 bases between. The CDR3 has 14 residues. The V gene's germline CDR1 is SNHLY and CDR2 FYNNEI. The chain's CDR3 is CASRWGRDNSPLHF. CDR3 DNA sequence: TGTGCCAGCAGATGGGGCAGAGATAATTCACCCCTCCACTTT.

In DNA form, the CDR3 reads TGTGCCAGCAGCGTAGAGGCCAGGGGGTCACCCCTCCACTTT. This sequence encodes CASSVEARGSPLHF. V is TRBV9 and J is TRBJ1-6; 7 bases line up with TRBD1. Germline CDR1 is SGDLS and CDR2 is YYNGEE. Unmatched junction bases numbered 4, after V lost 0 bases and J lost 10 bases. The CDR3 extends over 14 amino acids.

This chain uses TRBV7-9 with TRBJ2-7; 10 positions agree with TRBD2. CDR1 SEHNR and CDR2 FQNEAQ come from the germline V gene (reference sequence). The CDR3 extends over 14 amino acids. V trimming: 6 bases; J trimming: 3 bases; junction bases outside the gene matches: 5. The CDR3 sequence is CASSSSGRNYEQYV. The CDR3 region has the DNA TGTGCCAGCAGTAGTAGCGGGAGGAACTACGAGCAGTACGTC.

V is TRBV3-1 (or the pseudogene TRBV3-2) and J is TRBJ2-5; 7 bases align to TRBD2. CDR3 size: 13 residues. With V trimmed by 1 base and J by 5 bases, 1 base remained unmatched. Germline V lookup: CDR1 LGHDT, CDR2 YNNKEL (reference sequence). CDR3 region: CASSQVGGETQYF. For the CDR3, the DNA is TGTGCCAGCAGCCAAGTCGGGGGGGAGACCCAGTACTTC.

The J gene is TRBJ2-3, the V gene TRBV27, with 7 bases matching TRBD1. Germline-derived CDR1 and CDR2 are MNHEY and SMNVEV (reference sequence). With 5 bases clipped from V and 2 bases from J, the junction kept 13 bases outside the gene matches. This CDR3 spans 17 amino acids. The CDR3 protein is CASSPRGTERITDTQYF. The CDR3 nucleotides read TGTGCCAGCAGTCCCAGGGGGACAGAAAGAATCACAGATACGCAGTATTTT.

This clone occurred once. V gene TRBV18 combines with J gene TRBJ1-1, with D maybe TRBD1 (5 bases). Germline V gives CDR1 KGHSH, CDR2 LQKENI. The CDR3 contains 16 residues. The ends were cut back, 0 bases at V and 10 bases at J, with 21 bases in the middle. For the CDR3, the DNA is TGTGCCAGCTCACCACCGAGGATGGGCAGGGAAATAGGAGCTTTCTTT. This translates into CASSPPRMGREIGAFF.

The V call is TRBV27, the J call TRBJ1-2; a possible D gene is TRBD1 (6 bases). CDR3 length equals 13 residues. The ends were cut back, 6 bases at V and 5 bases at J, with 13 bases in the middle. Germline V gene lookup returns CDR1 MNHEY and CDR2 SMNVEV (reference sequence). The CDR3 sequence is CASSQGGWYGYTF. The CDR3 nucleotides are TGTGCCAGCAGCCAAGGGGGTTGGTATGGCTACACCTTC.

This sequence joins TRBV23-1 and TRBJ2-1; 7 bases agree with TRBD1. TRBV23-1 is an open reading frame whose function is uncertain. The CDR3 consists of 15 residues. V was pared by 2 bases and J by 5 bases, with 6 bases of the junction left unmatched. For the CDR3, the DNA is TGCGCCAGCAGTCAAACGGGACAGCAGAACAATGAGCAGTTCTTC. Its translation: CASSQTGQQNNEQFF.

This rearrangement joins TRBV2 to TRBJ2-3; 7 positions match TRBD2. The CDR3 totals 14 residues. Germline CDR1 is SNHLY and CDR2 is FYNNEI. Trimming cost V 6 bases and J 4 bases; bases outside gene matches: 7. CDR3 loop: CASRRTSGADTQYF. CDR3 nucleotides: TGTGCCAGCAGGAGGACTAGTGGTGCAGATACGCAGTATTTT.

This clone showed up just once. The chain couples TRBV5-4 to TRBJ2-7; D gene ambiguous. Germline assignment: CDR1 SGHNT and CDR2 YYREEE (reference sequence). This CDR3 spans 14 amino acids. V lost 4 bases to trimming and J lost 0 bases, with 11 bases between them. CDR3 loop: CASSTEPLSYEQYV. The CDR3 nucleotides are TGTGCCAGCAGCACCGAGCCCCTCTCCTACGAGCAGTACGTC.

The genes are TRBV7-2 and TRBJ1-1; TRBD1 agrees at 8 bases. The CDR3 sequence is 15 residues long. CDR1 SGHTA and CDR2 FQGNSA come from the germline V gene. J was trimmed by 5 bases and V by 7 bases; bases with no gene match: 12. The chain's CDR3 is CASTSHSTGATEAFF. In DNA form, the CDR3 reads TGTGCCAGCACCTCCCACTCGACAGGGGCAACTGAAGCTTTCTTT. Full variable domain (missing parts from reference TRBV7-2 and TRBJ1-1): GAGVSQSPSNKVTEKGKDVELRCDPISGHTALYWYRQSLGQGLEFLIYFQGNSAPDKSGLPSDRFSAERTGGSVSTLTIQRTQQEDSAVYLCASTSHSTGATEAFFGQGTRLTVV.

For the CDR3, the DNA is TGTGCCAGCAGCTTAGCAGGGGGCGGCGAGCAGTACGTC. This gives the protein CASSLAGGGEQYV. The rearrangement links TRBV7-9 to TRBJ2-7, with TRBD1 identical over 7 bases. V dropped 0 bases and J dropped 6; count of bases not matched to a gene: 2. Germline CDR1 SEHNR, CDR2 FQNEAQ (reference sequence). The CDR3 extends over 13 amino acids.

This chain uses TRBV15 with TRBJ2-3, with D maybe TRBD1 (6 bases). Germline CDR1 and CDR2: LNHNV and YYDKDF (reference sequence). Trimming removed 3 bases from V and 11 bases from J, with 12 bases in between. The length of the CDR3 is 12 residues. The CDR3 region has the DNA TGTGCCACCAGCAGGGGGACCAGGGGGCAGTATTTT. It is translated as CATSRGTRGQYF.

The gene calls are TRBV4-1 and TRBJ1-5; 10 positions match TRBD1. The CDR3 is 17 residues long. The V gene end was trimmed by 1 base and the J gene end by 8 bases; junction bases not matched to a gene: 11. The germline V gene has CDR1 MGHRA and CDR2 YSYEKL. The CDR3 loop is CASSQVTFRDRGEPQHF. CDR3 in DNA: TGCGCCAGCAGCCAAGTTACTTTCCGGGACAGGGGTGAGCCCCAGCATTTT.

The rearrangement joins TRBV5-1 to TRBJ2-5; unclear D gene. Germline CDR1 SGHRS, CDR2 YFSETQ. V lost 0 bases and J 2 bases, leaving 11 bases between the germline ends. The CDR3 runs 15 residues. As DNA, the CDR3 is TGCGCCAGCAGCTTGGGACTTGCGGCACAAGAGACCCAGTACTTC. Its protein is CASSLGLAAQETQYF.